Described below is a single TCR beta chain sequence and its context. Antigen unknown. Sequencing was performed with immunoSEQ multiplex PCR; in TCRdb, only in-frame clones are kept and a portion is missing. The sample lists about 140,000 clones; 80% to 95% were seen once. The authors obtained roughly 2 micrograms of genomic DNA from cryopreserved PBMCs for TCR beta libraries. The data derive from a study of cytotoxic CD8 clonotypes in ibrutinib-treated CLL. General observations from the study: Ibrutinib response saw clonality rise, and progression saw it return toward baseline.

From germline, CDR1 is MDHEN and CDR2 SYDVKM. V lost 7 bases, J lost 4 bases, and 14 bases lay in between. CDR3 length: 15 residues. This receptor was identified in a human donor with chronic lymphocytic leukemia. This rearrangement joins TRBV28 to TRBJ2-6; unclear D gene. Sequences were derived from PBMCs, sampled after 12 months of ibrutinib treatment. CDR3 in DNA: TGTGCCAGCACCGTCTCGACTGCGGGGGCCAACGTCCTGACTTTC. Residues: CASTVSTAGANVLTF.